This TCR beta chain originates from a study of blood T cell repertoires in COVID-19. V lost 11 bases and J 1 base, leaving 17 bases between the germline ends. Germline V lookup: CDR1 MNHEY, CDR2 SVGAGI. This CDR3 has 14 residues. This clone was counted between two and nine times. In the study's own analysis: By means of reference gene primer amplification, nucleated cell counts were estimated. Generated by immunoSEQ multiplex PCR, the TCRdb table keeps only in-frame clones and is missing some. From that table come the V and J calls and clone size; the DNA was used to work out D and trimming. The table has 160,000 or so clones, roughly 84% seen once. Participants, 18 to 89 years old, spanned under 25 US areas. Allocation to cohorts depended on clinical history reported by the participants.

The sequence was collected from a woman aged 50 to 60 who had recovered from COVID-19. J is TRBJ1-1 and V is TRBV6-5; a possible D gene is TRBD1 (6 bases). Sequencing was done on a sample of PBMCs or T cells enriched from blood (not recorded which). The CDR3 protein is CAGSQGPRNTEAFF. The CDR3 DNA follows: TGTGCCGGGAGTCAGGGGCCAAGGAACACTGAAGCTTTCTTT.